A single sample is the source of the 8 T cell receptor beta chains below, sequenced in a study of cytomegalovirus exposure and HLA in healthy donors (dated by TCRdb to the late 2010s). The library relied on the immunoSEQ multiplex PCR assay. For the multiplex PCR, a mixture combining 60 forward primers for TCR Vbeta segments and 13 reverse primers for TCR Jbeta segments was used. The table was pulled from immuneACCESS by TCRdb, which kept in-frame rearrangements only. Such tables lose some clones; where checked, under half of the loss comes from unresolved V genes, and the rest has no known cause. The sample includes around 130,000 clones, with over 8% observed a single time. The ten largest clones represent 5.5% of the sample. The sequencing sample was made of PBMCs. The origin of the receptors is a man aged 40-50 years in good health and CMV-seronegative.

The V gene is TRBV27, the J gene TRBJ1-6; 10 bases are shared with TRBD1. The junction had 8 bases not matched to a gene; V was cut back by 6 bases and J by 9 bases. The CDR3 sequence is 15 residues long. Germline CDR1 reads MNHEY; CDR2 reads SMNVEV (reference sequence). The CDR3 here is CASRDQGQGFSPLHF. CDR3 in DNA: TGTGCCAGCAGGGACCAGGGACAGGGGTTTTCACCCCTCCACTTT.

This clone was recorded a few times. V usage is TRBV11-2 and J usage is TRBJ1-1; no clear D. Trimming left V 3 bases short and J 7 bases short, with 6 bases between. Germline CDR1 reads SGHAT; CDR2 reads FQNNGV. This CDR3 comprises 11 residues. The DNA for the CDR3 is TGTGCCAGCAGCTTTCTAATTGAAGCTTTCTTT. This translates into CASSFLIEAFF. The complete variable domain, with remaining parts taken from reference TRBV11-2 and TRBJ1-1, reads EAGVAQSPRYKIIEKRQSVAFWCNPISGHATLYWYQQILGQGPKLLIQFQNNGVVDDSQLPKDRFSAERLKGVDSTLKIQPAKLEDSAVYLCASSFLIEAFFGQGTRLTVV.

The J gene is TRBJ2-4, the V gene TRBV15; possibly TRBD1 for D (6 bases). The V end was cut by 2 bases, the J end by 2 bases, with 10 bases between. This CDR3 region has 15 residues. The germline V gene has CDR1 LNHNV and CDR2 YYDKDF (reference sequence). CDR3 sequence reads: CATSRIQGPKNIQYF. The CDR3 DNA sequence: TGTGCCACCAGCAGAATACAGGGCCCCAAAAACATTCAGTACTTC.

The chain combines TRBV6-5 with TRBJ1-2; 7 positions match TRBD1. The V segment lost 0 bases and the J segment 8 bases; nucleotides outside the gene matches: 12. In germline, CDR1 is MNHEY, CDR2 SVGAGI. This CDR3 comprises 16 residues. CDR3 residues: CASSYSTGWVGEGYTF. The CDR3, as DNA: TGTGCCAGCAGTTACTCGACAGGGTGGGTCGGGGAGGGCTACACCTTC.

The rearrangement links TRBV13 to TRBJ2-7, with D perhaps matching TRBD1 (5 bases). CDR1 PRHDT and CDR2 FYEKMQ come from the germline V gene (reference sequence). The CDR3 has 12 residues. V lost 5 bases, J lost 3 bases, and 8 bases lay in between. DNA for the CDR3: TGTGCCAGCAGCCAAGGGGACTACGAGCAGTACTTC. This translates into CASSQGDYEQYF.

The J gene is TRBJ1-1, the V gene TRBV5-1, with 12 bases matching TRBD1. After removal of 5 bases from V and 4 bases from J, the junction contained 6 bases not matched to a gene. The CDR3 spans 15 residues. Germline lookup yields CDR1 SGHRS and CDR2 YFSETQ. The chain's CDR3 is CASSGDRGLGTEAFF. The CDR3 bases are TGCGCCAGCAGTGGGGACAGGGGGCTCGGCACTGAAGCTTTCTTT.

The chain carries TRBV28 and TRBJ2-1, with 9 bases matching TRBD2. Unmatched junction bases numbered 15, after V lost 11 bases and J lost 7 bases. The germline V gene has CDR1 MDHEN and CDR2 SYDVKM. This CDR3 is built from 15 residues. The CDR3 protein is CAGRGGRLGENEQFF. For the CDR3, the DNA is TGTGCCGGGCGGGGGGGCCGACTAGGTGAGAATGAGCAGTTCTTC.

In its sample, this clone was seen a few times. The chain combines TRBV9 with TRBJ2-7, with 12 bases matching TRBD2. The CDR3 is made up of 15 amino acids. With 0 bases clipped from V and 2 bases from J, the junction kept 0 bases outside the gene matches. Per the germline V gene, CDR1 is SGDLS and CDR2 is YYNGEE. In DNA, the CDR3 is TGTGCCAGCAGCGTAGCTAGCGGGGGGGCCTACGAGCAGTACTTC. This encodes CASSVASGGAYEQYF.